One sample yielded the 10 T cell receptor beta chains listed below, sequenced in a study of cytomegalovirus exposure and HLA in healthy donors. 13 Jbeta primers and 60 Vbeta primers were used for the PCR. Sequencing was performed with immunoSEQ multiplex PCR; in TCRdb, only in-frame clones are kept and a portion is missing. The repertoire holds more than 100,000 clones, with about three quarters as singletons. Specimen: PBMCs. The receptors here all came from a woman in her thirties or forties in good health and CMV-seropositive.

The rearrangement uses TRBV27 and TRBJ1-2; TRBD1 matches 7 bases. CDR1 and CDR2 from the germline V gene are MNHEY and SMNVEV (reference sequence). Unmatched junction bases numbered 8, after V lost 5 bases and J lost 8 bases. This CDR3 spans 13 amino acids. CDR3 sequence: CASSPTGARGYTF. The CDR3 nucleotides are TGTGCCAGCAGTCCTACAGGGGCGAGAGGCTACACCTTC.

V is TRBV2 and J is TRBJ2-7, with TRBD1 matching 7 bases. Trimming at V came to 6 bases and at J to 2 bases, leaving 7 bases not matched to a gene. The CDR3 spans 14 residues. From germline, CDR1 is SNHLY and CDR2 FYNNEI. CDR3 nucleotides: TGTGCCAGCAGGGTAACAGGGGCCCCCTACGAGCAGTACTTC. Encoded protein: CASRVTGAPYEQYF.

A single count supports this clone. V and J are TRBV30 and TRBJ2-7, with TRBD2 matching over 11 bases. CDR3 length equals 15 residues. The germline V gene encodes CDR1 GTSNPN and CDR2 SVGIG (reference sequence). J gave up 2 bases and V 3 bases, and 6 bases lay outside the gene matches. The CDR3 here is CAWRASSGRPYEQYF. DNA for the CDR3: TGTGCCTGGAGAGCCTCTAGCGGGAGGCCCTACGAGCAGTACTTC. Complete variable domain (other parts from reference TRBV30 and TRBJ2-7): SQTIHQWPATLVQPVGSPLSLECTVEGTSNPNLYWYRQAAGRGLQLLFYSVGIGQISSEVPQNLSASRPQDRQFILSSKKLLLSDSGFYLCAWRASSGRPYEQYFGPGTRLTVT.

The V gene is TRBV12-5, the J gene TRBJ2-1, with 10 bases matching TRBD2. The CDR3 contains 19 residues. The J segment lost 2 bases and the V segment lost 8 bases, leaving 18 bases of the junction unmatched. Germline values: CDR1 LGHNT, CDR2 FRNRAP. The CDR3 reads CASSPSGGKREGPYNEQFF. CDR3 nucleotides: TGTGCTAGTTCTCCCTCAGGGGGAAAGCGGGAGGGCCCCTACAATGAGCAGTTCTTC. Drawing the rest from reference TRBV12-5 and TRBJ2-1, the complete variable domain is DARVTQTPRHKVTEMGQEVTMRCQPILGHNTVFWYRQTMMQGLELLAYFRNRAPLDDSGMPKDRFSAEMPDATLATLKIQPSEPRDSAVYFCASSPSGGKREGPYNEQFFGPGTRLTVL.

The J gene is TRBJ2-2, the V gene TRBV29-1; 8 positions agree with TRBD1. The CDR3 is made up of 15 amino acids. CDR1 SQVTM and CDR2 ANQGSEA come from the germline V gene. Trimming cost V 4 bases and J 2 bases; bases outside gene matches: 6. The CDR3 loop reads CSVGKTGGNTGELFF. The CDR3, as DNA: TGCAGCGTTGGGAAAACAGGGGGTAACACCGGGGAGCTGTTTTTT.

The chain carries TRBV7-2 and TRBJ1-2; D is unclear. The V end was cut by 5 bases, the J end by 10 bases, with 20 bases between. This CDR3 comprises 14 residues. CDR1 is SGHTA and CDR2 is FQGNSA in the germline V gene. CDR3 amino acids: CASSPRSLDPLYTF. In nucleotides, the CDR3 is TGTGCCAGCAGCCCCCGAAGTCTAGATCCCCTCTACACCTTC. The full variable domain, with the rest looked up from reference TRBV7-2 and TRBJ1-2, is GAGVSQSPSNKVTEKGKDVELRCDPISGHTALYWYRQSLGQGLEFLIYFQGNSAPDKSGLPSDRFSAERTGGSVSTLTIQRTQQEDSAVYLCASSPRSLDPLYTFGSGTRLTVV.

This sequence joins TRBV7-9 and TRBJ2-4; D might be TRBD1 (6 bases). Germline values: CDR1 SEHNR, CDR2 FQNEAQ (reference sequence). The length of the CDR3 is 15 residues. Between the trimmed V and J ends, which lost 5 bases and 1 base, there was a span of 12 bases. The CDR3 region has the DNA TGTGCCAGCAGCGATTACAGGGAGGCCAAAAACATTCAGTACTTC. Protein product: CASSDYREAKNIQYF. The variable domain in full, completed from reference TRBV7-9 and TRBJ2-4, reads DTGVSQNPRHKITKRGQNVTFRCDPISEHNRLYWYRQTLGQGPEFLTYFQNEAQLEKSRLLSDRFSAERPKGSFSTLEIQRTEQGDSAMYLCASSDYREAKNIQYFGAGTRLSVL.

This chain uses TRBV19 with TRBJ1-5; the D gene is possibly TRBD1 (6 bases). Trimming stripped 5 bases from V and 1 base from J, with 15 bases between. There are 16 residues in the CDR3. CDR1 and CDR2 (germline): LNHDA, SQIVND (reference sequence). For the CDR3, the DNA is TGTGCCAGTAGTCCTCGGACAGCGACAAGCAATCAGCCCCAGCATTTT. This sequence encodes CASSPRTATSNQPQHF.

This chain uses TRBV19 with TRBJ2-1, with TRBD2 as a possible D gene (6 bases). This CDR3 has 15 residues. V lost 7 bases, J lost 0 bases, and 13 bases lay in between. The V gene's germline CDR1 is LNHDA and CDR2 SQIVND (reference sequence). The CDR3 region has the DNA TGTGCCAGTAAACTACAGACTAGCTCCTACAATGAGCAGTTCTTC. Translated, it gives CASKLQTSSYNEQFF.

This clone was found a few times. This sequence joins TRBV19 and TRBJ2-1, with 9 nucleotides matching TRBD2. Germline V lookup: CDR1 LNHDA, CDR2 SQIVND (reference sequence). Trimming took 4 bases from V and 0 from J; bases not matched to a gene: 10. The CDR3 has 18 amino acids. The CDR3 loop reads CASSTSGLAGSSYNEQFF. The CDR3 bases are TGTGCCAGTAGTACCTCGGGACTAGCAGGCTCCTCCTACAATGAGCAGTTCTTC.